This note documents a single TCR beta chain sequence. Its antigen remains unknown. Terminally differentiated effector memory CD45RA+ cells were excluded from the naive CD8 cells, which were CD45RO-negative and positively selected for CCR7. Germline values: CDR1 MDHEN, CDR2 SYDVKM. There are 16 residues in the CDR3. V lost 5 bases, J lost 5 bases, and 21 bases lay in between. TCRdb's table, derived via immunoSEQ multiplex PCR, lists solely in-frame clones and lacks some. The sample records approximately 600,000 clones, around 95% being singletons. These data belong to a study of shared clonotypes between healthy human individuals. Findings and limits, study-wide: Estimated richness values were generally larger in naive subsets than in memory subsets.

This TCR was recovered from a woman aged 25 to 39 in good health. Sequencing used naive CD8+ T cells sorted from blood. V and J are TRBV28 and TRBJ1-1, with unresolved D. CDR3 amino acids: CASSPRPGSMRTEAFF. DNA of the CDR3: TGTGCCAGCAGTCCTCGACCCGGGTCTATGAGAACTGAAGCTTTCTTT. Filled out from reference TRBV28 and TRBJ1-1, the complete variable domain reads DVKVTQSSRYLVKRTGEKVFLECVQDMDHENMFWYRQDPGLGLRLIYFSYDVKMKEKGDIPEGYSVSREKKERFSLILESASTNQTSMYLCASSPRPGSMRTEAFFGQGTRLTVV.